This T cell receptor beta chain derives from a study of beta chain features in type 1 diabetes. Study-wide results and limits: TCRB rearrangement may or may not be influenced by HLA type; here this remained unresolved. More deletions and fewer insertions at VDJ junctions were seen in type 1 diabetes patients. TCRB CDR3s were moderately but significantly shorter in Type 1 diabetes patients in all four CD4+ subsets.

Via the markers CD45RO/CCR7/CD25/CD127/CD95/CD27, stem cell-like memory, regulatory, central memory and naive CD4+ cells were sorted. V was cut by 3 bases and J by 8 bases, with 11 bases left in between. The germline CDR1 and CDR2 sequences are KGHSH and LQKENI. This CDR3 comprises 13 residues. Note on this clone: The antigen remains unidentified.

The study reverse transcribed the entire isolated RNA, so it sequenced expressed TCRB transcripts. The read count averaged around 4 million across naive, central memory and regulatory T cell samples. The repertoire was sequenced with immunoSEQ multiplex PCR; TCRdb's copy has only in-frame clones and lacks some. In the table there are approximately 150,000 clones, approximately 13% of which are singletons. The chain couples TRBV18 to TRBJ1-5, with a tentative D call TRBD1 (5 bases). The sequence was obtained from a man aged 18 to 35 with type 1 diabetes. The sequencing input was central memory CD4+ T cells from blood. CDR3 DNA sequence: TGTGCCAGCTCACCGATCGAAGGGGAGCCCCAGCATTTT. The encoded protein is CASSPIEGEPQHF.